This T cell receptor (beta chain) was identified in a study of cytomegalovirus exposure and HLA in healthy donors. For the study at large: Researchers found that under 90% of 350 to 500 genotyped donors fell within the Caucasian-associated ancestry cluster. Study-wide results and caveats: Later on, analysis showed that most CMV-associated TCR beta chains appeared to be HLA-restricted.

The CDR3 is made up of 13 amino acids. CDR1 and CDR2 from the germline V gene are SGHTA and FQGNSA. The V gene lost 4 bases and the J gene lost 8 bases, with 14 bases spanning the gap. The PCR employed 60 Vbeta primers together with 13 Jbeta primers. Sequencing used immunoSEQ multiplex PCR; TCRdb keeps in-frame clones, though not all of them. The sample has 78,000 or so clones, about 88% seen once; the top ten hold 2.4%. As concerns this clone: Its antigen is still unknown.

This sequence joins TRBV7-2 and TRBJ1-1, with a tentative D call TRBD1 (6 bases). The sample consisted of PBMCs. This sequence was found in a woman aged 45 to 65 in good health and CMV-seronegative. Here the CDR3 reads CASSWGHPEEAFF. The CDR3 DNA follows: TGTGCCAGCAGCTGGGGACACCCGGAAGAAGCTTTCTTT.